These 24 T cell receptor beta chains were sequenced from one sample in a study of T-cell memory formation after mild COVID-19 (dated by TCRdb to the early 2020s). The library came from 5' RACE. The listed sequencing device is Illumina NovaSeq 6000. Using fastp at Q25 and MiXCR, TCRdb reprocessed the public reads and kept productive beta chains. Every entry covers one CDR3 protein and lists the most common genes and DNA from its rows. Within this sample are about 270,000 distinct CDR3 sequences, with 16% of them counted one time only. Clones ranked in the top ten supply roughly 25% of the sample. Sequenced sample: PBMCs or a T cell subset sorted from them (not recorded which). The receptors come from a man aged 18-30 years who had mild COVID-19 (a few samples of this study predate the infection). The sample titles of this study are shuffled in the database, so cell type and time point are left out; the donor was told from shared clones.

CDR3 sequence reads: CASSRGLGLYEQYV. For the CDR3, the DNA is TGTGCCAGCAGCCGGGGACTCGGCTTGTACGAGCAGTACGTC. This chain links TRBV27 with TRBJ2-7; a possible D gene is TRBD2 (6 bases). Trimming stripped 6 bases from V and 4 bases from J, with 16 bases between. The germline gives CDR1 MNHEY, CDR2 SMNVEV (reference sequence). The CDR3 has 14 residues.

The CDR3 is CASAREETQYF. CDR3 nucleotide sequence: TGTGCCAGTGCCAGGGAAGAGACCCAGTACTTC. This chain links TRBV28 with TRBJ2-5; tentative D call: TRBD1 (5 bases). V was shortened by 9 bases and J by 3 bases, with 8 bases between the two germline ends. CDR1 is MDHEN and CDR2 is SYDVKM in the germline V gene. The CDR3 has 11 amino acids. Variable domain in full (rest from reference TRBV28 and TRBJ2-5): DVKVTQSSRYLVKRTGEKVFLECVQDMDHENMFWYRQDPGLGLRLIYFSYDVKMKEKGDIPEGYSVSREKKERFSLILESASTNQTSMYLCASAREETQYFGPGTRLLVL.

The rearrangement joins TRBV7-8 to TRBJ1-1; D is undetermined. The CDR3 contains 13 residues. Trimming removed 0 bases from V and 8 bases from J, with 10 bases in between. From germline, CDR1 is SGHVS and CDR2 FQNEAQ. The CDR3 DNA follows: TGTGCCAGCAGCTTAGCGAATGACAAGGAAGCTTTCTTT. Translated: CASSLANDKEAFF.

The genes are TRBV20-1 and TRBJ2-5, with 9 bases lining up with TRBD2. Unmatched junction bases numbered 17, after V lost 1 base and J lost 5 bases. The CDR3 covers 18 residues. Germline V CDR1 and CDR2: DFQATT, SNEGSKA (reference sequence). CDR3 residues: CSARVLGLAIPPAETQYF. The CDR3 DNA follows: TGCAGTGCTAGAGTCCTTGGACTAGCGATCCCTCCCGCGGAGACCCAGTACTTC.

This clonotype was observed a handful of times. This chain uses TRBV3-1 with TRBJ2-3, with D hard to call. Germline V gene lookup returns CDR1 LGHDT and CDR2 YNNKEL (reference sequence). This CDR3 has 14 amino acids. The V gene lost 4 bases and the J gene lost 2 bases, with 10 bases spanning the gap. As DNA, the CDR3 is TGTGCCAGCAGCCTGATTGGGTCCACAGATACGCAGTATTTT. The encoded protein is CASSLIGSTDTQYF.

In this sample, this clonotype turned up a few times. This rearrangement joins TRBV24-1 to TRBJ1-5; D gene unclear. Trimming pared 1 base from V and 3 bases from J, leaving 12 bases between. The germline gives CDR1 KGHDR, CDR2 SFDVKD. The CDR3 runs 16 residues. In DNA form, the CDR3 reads TGTGCCACCAGTGATTTTTACAGCGACTTCAATCAGCCCCAGCATTTT. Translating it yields CATSDFYSDFNQPQHF.

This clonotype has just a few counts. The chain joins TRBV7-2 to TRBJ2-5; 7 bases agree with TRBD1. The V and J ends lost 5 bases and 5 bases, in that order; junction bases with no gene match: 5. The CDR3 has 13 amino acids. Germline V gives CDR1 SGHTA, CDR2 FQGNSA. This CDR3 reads CASSRGQRETQYF. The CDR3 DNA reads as TGTGCCAGCAGCAGGGGACAGAGGGAGACCCAGTACTTC. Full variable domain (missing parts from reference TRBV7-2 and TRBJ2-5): GAGVSQSPSNKVTEKGKDVELRCDPISGHTALYWYRQSLGQGLEFLIYFQGNSAPDKSGLPSDRFSAERTGGSVSTLTIQRTQQEDSAVYLCASSRGQRETQYFGPGTRLLVL.

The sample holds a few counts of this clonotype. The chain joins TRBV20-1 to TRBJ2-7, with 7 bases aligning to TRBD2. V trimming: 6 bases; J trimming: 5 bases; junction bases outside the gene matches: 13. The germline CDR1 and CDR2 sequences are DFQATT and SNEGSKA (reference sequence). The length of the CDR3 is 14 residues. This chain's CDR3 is CSAHRPGGLDEQYF. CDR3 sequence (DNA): TGCAGTGCGCACCGGCCGGGGGGTCTCGACGAGCAGTACTTC.

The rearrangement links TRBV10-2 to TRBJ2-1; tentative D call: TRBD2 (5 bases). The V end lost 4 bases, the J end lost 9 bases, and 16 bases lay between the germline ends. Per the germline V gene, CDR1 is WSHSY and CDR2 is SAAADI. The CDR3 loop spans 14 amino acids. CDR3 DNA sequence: TGCGCCAGCAGTGCCGTGGGGTTAGGAGGTGAGCAGTTCTTC. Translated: CASSAVGLGGEQFF.

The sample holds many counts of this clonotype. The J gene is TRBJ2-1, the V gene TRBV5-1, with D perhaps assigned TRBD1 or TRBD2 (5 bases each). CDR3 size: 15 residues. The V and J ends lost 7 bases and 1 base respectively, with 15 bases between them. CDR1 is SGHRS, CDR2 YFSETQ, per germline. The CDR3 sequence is CASGDPGRSYNEQFF. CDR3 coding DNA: TGCGCCAGCGGGGATCCGGGACGGTCCTACAATGAGCAGTTCTTC.

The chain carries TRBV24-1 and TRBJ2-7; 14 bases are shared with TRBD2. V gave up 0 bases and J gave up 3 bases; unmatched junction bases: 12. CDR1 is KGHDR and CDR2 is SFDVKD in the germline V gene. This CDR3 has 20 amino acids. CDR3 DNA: TGTGCCACCAGTGATTTGCTCTCGACTAGCGGGGGGGACGCAATCTACGAGCAGTACGTC. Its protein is CATSDLLSTSGGDAIYEQYV.

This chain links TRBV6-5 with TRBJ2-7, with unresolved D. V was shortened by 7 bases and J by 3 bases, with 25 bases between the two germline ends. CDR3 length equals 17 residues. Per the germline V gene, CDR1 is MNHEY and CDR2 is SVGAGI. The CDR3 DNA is TGTGCCAGCATCAAGCGTGGGGAAGTAGCAGTGAGCTACGAGCAGTACGTC. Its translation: CASIKRGEVAVSYEQYV.

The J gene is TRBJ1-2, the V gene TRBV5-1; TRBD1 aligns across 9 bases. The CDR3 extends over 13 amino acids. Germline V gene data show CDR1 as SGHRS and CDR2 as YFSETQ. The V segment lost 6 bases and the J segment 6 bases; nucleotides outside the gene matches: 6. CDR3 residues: CASTTGQGNGYTF. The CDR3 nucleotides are TGCGCCAGCACCACCGGACAGGGGAATGGCTACACCTTC.

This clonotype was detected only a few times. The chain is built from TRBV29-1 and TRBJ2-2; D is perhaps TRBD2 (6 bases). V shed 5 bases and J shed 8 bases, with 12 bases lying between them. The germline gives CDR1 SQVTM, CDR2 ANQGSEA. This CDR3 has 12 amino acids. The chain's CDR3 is CSVRDSPGELFF. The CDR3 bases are TGCAGCGTTAGGGACTCACCAGGGGAGCTGTTTTTT.

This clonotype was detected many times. The CDR3 is CASSIGTGATDTQYF. CDR3 sequence (DNA): TGCGCCAGCAGCATCGGGACAGGGGCTACAGATACGCAGTATTTT. The chain employs TRBV5-1 and TRBJ2-3, with TRBD1 identical over 10 bases. Germline V gene lookup returns CDR1 SGHRS and CDR2 YFSETQ. With V trimmed by 4 bases and J by 3 bases, 5 bases remained unmatched. This CDR3 spans 15 amino acids.

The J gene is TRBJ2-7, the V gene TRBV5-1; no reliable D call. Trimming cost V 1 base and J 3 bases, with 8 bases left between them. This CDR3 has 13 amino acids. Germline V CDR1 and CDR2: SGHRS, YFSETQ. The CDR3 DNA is TGCGCCAGCAGCTTGAACGACCTCTACGAGCAGTACTTC. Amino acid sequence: CASSLNDLYEQYF.

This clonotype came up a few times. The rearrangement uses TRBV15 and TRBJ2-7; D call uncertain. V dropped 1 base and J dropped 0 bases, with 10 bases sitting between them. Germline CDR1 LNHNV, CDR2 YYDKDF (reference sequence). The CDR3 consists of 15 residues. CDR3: CATSRGAASSYEQYV. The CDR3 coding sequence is TGTGCCACCAGCAGAGGGGCAGCCAGCTCCTACGAGCAGTACGTC.

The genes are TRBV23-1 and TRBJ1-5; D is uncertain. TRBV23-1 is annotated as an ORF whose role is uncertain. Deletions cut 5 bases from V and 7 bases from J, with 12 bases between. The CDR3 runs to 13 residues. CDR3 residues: CASSNQAHQPQHF. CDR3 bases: TGCGCCAGCAGTAATCAGGCGCACCAGCCCCAGCATTTT.

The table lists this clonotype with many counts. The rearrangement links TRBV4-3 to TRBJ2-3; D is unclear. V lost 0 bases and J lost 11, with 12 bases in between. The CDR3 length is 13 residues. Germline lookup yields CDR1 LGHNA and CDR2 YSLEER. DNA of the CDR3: TGCGCCAGCAGCCAAGAATTGATGTGGGTGCAGTATTTT. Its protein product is CASSQELMWVQYF.

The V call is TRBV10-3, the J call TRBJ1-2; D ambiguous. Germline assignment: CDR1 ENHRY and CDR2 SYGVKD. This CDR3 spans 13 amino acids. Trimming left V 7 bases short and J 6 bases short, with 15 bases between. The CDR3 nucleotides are TGTGCCATCACCCAGCAGAGAGAACATGGCTACACCTTC. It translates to CAITQQREHGYTF.

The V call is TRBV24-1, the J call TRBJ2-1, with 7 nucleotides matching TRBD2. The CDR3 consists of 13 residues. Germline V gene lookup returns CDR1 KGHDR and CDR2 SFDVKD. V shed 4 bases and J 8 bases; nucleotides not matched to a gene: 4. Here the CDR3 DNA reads TGTGCCACCAGTGACGGGGGGTTGTATGAGCAGTTCTTC. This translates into CATSDGGLYEQFF.

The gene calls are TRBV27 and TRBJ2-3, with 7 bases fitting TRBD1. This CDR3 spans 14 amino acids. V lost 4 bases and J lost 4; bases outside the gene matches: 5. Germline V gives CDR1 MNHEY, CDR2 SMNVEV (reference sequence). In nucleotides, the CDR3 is TGTGCCAGCAGTTCACCGGGACAGTCAGATACGCAGTATTTT. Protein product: CASSSPGQSDTQYF.

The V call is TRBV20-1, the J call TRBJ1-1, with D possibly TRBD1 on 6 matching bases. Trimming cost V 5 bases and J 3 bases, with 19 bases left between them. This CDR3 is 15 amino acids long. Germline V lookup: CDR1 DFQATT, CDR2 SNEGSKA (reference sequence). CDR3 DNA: TGCAGTGCTCCCACCGCCGCGGGGGCGGACACTGAAGCTTTCTTT. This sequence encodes CSAPTAAGADTEAFF.

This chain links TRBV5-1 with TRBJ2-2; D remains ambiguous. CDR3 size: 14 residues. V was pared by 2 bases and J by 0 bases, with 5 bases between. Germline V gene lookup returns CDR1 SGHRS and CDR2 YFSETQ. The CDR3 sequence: CASSFAANTGELFF. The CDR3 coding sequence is TGCGCCAGCAGCTTCGCTGCGAACACCGGGGAGCTGTTTTTT.